The table lists the clone carrying this TCR beta chain with many counts. This sample is part of a study of human T cells and chemical hapten exposure. This CDR3 contains 15 residues. Trimming took 6 bases from V and 2 from J, leaving 15 bases between them. CDR1 ENHRY and CDR2 SYGVKD come from the germline V gene. Individual cDNA molecules each carried unique molecular identifiers attached by the library. TCRdb ran MiXCR on the RACE reads and lists one entry per CDR3 protein. The table includes approximately 320,000 distinct CDR3 sequences, about 5.4% detected once. Stated time point: pre-sensitization, week 0. As for treatment: therapeutic diphenylcyclopropenone sensitization with weekly scalp DPC. Unfractionated whole blood yielded the extracted total RNA.

The TCR sequence derives from a young woman with alopecia areata. Some clones in this sample may be carry-over from other donors' samples. This specimen consisted of whole blood, obtained in connection with sensitization to the hapten diphenylcyclopropenone (DPC). The chain links TRBV10-3 to TRBJ2-3; D possibly matches TRBD1 or TRBD2 (7 bases each). This CDR3 reads CAIRAGTATTDTQYF. DNA of the CDR3: TGTGCCATCAGAGCGGGGACAGCTACCACAGATACGCAGTATTTT.